This TCR beta chain was recorded in a study of OX40 agonist ivuxolimab in advanced cancers. About the research overall: Eligibility admitted prior anti-PD-1, anti-PD-L1 or anti-CTLA-4 therapy; 35% to 40% had some.

Study-level results: Averaged across samples, CD8+ T cells carried more expanded clones than CD4+ did.

The CDR3 is 15 residues long. The germline gives CDR1 SGHRS, CDR2 YFSETQ. Trimming took off 4 bases at V and 5 bases at J, with 18 bases between the two ends. Using immunoSEQ multiplex PCR, the repertoire was profiled, and TCRdb retains in-frame clones only, with some absent. The repertoire holds tens of thousands of clones, 84% seen once, with roughly 30% in the top ten. This clone is a singleton in its sample. Its target is unknown. The TCR sequence derives from an adult with an advanced solid tumor such as melanoma, head and neck, liver or kidney cancer. This specimen consisted of CD4+ or CD8+ T cells sorted from blood, obtained in a trial of the OX40 agonist ivuxolimab. The chain carries TRBV5-1 and TRBJ2-5; D is uncertain. The CDR3 bases are TGCGCCAGCAGCATGCTAGACCCATCCGGGGAGACCCAGTACTTC. Amino acid sequence: CASSMLDPSGETQYF.